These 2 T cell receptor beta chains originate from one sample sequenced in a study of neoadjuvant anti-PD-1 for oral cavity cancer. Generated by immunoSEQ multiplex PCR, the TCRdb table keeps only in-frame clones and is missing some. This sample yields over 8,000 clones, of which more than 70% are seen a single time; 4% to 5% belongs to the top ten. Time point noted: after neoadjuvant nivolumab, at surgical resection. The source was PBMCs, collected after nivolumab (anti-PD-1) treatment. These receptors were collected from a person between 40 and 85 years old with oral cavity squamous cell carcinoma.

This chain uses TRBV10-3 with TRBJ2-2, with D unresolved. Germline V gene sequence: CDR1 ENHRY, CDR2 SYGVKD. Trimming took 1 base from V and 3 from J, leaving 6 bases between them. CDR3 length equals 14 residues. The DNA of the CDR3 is TGTGCCATCAGTGAGTATGAGGACACCGGGGAGCTGTTTTTT. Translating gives CAISEYEDTGELFF.

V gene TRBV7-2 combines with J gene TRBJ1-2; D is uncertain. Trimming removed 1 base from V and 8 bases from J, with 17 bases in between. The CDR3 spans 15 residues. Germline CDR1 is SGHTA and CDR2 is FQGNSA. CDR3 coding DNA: TGTGCCAGCAGCTTAGATCACGCACCCTCGGGAGGCTACACCTTC. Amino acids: CASSLDHAPSGGYTF.